This T cell receptor beta chain was captured by sequencing in a study of blood T cell repertoires in COVID-19. Study summary: COVID-19 samples, acute and convalescent, were from the United States, Italy and Spain. From T cells, B-cell-depleted T cells, or PBMCs came the material, which was cDNA or gDNA.

Authors' data handling: The authors estimated nucleated cell counts from reference gene primer amplification. The assay was immunoSEQ multiplex PCR, and TCRdb's table has in-frame clones only and misses some. The V and J calls and clone size come from that table; D and trimming were worked out from the DNA. The sample records nearly 300,000 clones, approximately 88% being singletons. J was trimmed by 0 bases and V by 7 bases; bases with no gene match: 8. There are 16 residues in the CDR3. Germline assignment: CDR1 MNHNY and CDR2 SVGAGI (reference sequence). The source of this sequence is a woman aged 25 to 39 who had recovered from COVID-19. Sequencing was carried out using peripheral blood. The V gene is TRBV6-6, the J gene TRBJ1-1; 10 nucleotides agree with TRBD1. Written as DNA, the CDR3 is TGTGCCAGCAATCCGACAGGGGGCTTCATGAACACTGAAGCTTTCTTT. Translating gives CASNPTGGFMNTEAFF.